This TCR beta chain is drawn from a study of cytomegalovirus exposure and HLA in healthy donors. CDR1 and CDR2 (germline): SQVTM, ANQGSEA. V lost 4 bases, J lost 13 bases, and 14 bases stayed unmatched. The CDR3 spans 14 residues. This clone turned up a few times. The study ran its PCR with 60 Vbeta and 13 Jbeta primers. The table came from immunoSEQ multiplex PCR; TCRdb's copy has only in-frame clones and leaves some out. This sample carries 140,000 or so clones, 65% to 90% of them seen once, and the ten largest clones take 1.2%. Source material: PBMCs. The chain employs TRBV29-1 and TRBJ2-1; 9 positions match TRBD2. The origin of this receptor is a female donor in good health and CMV-seronegative. The CDR3 is CSVVAGVPTGDQFF. CDR3 sequence (DNA): TGCAGCGTTGTAGCGGGAGTACCCACAGGTGACCAGTTCTTC.